The 10 T cell receptor beta chains below come from one sample, sequenced in a study of T cells in pancreatic ductal adenocarcinoma (TCRdb year 2017). Pancreatic ductal adenocarcinoma patients who had undergone surgery without neoadjuvant therapy were selected. Library construction relied on the immunoSEQ multiplex PCR assay. TCRdb took over this immuneACCESS table, retaining in-frame rearrangements with V and J assigned. Such tables are incomplete; in checked studies, under half of the missing clones stem from an unresolved V gene, and the remainder is unexplained. The sample table lists 100,000 or so clones, about 95% of them with a count of one. The ten largest clonotypes hold around 3.2% of the sample. What was sequenced was PBMCs. These receptors were obtained from a human donor with pancreatic ductal adenocarcinoma.

This chain connects TRBV6-5 to TRBJ2-7; 9 positions match TRBD1. The J segment lost 4 bases and the V segment lost 8 bases, leaving 3 bases of the junction unmatched. Germline V lookup: CDR1 MNHEY, CDR2 SVGAGI. This CDR3 contains 12 residues. The CDR3, as DNA: TGTGCCAGCTTCGACAGGGGGTACGAGCAGTACTTC. This encodes CASFDRGYEQYF.

This sequence joins TRBV2 and TRBJ1-1, with D perhaps TRBD1 (6 bases). The CDR3 extends over 12 amino acids. V lost 10 bases to trimming and J lost 1 base, with 10 bases between them. Per the germline V gene, CDR1 is SNHLY and CDR2 is FYNNEI. CDR3 DNA: TGTGCCACAGGGGACCGGAACACTGAAGCTTTCTTT. Protein sequence: CATGDRNTEAFF.

This clone came up once. The chain is built from TRBV28 and TRBJ2-5, with D possibly being TRBD1 (6 bases). The CDR3 length is 16 residues. Between the trimmed V and J ends, which lost 3 bases and 5 bases, there was a span of 19 bases. Per germline, CDR1 MDHEN and CDR2 SYDVKM. In DNA, the CDR3 is TGTGCCAGCAGTTTGTCCGGGACACGGTCCCCTGAGACCCAGTACTTC. Protein product: CASSLSGTRSPETQYF.

The chain links TRBV18 to TRBJ2-2, with D hard to call. V was trimmed by 2 bases and J by 2 bases, leaving 12 bases between them. Germline assignment: CDR1 KGHSH and CDR2 LQKENI. CDR3 length: 16 residues. In DNA, the CDR3 is TGTGCCAGCTCACCAATGTTGCAGACAAACACCGGGGAGCTGTTTTTT. It specifies CASSPMLQTNTGELFF.

This clone showed up just once. The gene calls are TRBV30 and TRBJ2-3; 8 bases map to TRBD1. Germline lookup yields CDR1 GTSNPN and CDR2 SVGIG (reference sequence). With V trimmed by 5 bases and J by 4 bases, 2 bases remained unmatched. The CDR3 totals 12 residues. CDR3 in DNA: TGTGCCTGGTCAGGGGGCCCAGATACGCAGTATTTT. Translation: CAWSGGPDTQYF.

The genes are TRBV7-8 and TRBJ2-2; the match to TRBD1 covers 7 bases. V shed 5 bases and J 6 bases; nucleotides not matched to a gene: 9. This CDR3 is 15 amino acids long. The germline gives CDR1 SGHVS, CDR2 FQNEAQ. In DNA, the CDR3 is TGTGCCAGCAGCCTCTACAGGGGAGTCTCCGGGGAGCTGTTTTTT. Its translation is CASSLYRGVSGELFF.

The chain carries TRBV18 and TRBJ2-7; D is ambiguous. The CDR3 has 13 residues. The V gene lost 0 bases and the J gene lost 5 bases, with 8 bases spanning the gap. Germline CDR1 and CDR2: KGHSH and LQKENI. CDR3: CASSPPSVDEQYF. The CDR3 region has the DNA TGTGCCAGCTCACCACCGTCGGTCGACGAGCAGTACTTC.

The J gene is TRBJ2-7, the V gene TRBV10-3, with 12 bases aligning to TRBD2. The CDR3 has 13 amino acids. The germline V gene has CDR1 ENHRY and CDR2 SYGVKD. J lost 5 bases, V lost 10 bases, and 6 bases had no gene match. The CDR3 coding sequence is TGTGCCACCGGGACTAGCGGGCTCAACGAGCAGTACTTC. Residues: CATGTSGLNEQYF.

V and J are TRBV6-6 and TRBJ2-2; D gene ambiguous. Germline CDR1 reads MNHNY; CDR2 reads SVGAGI (reference sequence). The CDR3 is 15 amino acids. Trimming cost V 4 bases and J 0 bases, with 9 bases left between them. In DNA form, the CDR3 reads TGTGCCAGCAGTTCCGTGGCACCGAACACCGGGGAGCTGTTTTTT. Protein sequence: CASSSVAPNTGELFF.

The rearrangement joins TRBV28 to TRBJ1-2; D unclear. CDR1 and CDR2 from the germline V gene are MDHEN and SYDVKM. This CDR3 has 14 amino acids. Deletions cut 7 bases from V and 5 bases from J, with 17 bases between. CDR3 region: CASTSGAPLYGYTF. CDR3 DNA sequence: TGTGCCAGCACCTCCGGAGCCCCTCTGTATGGCTACACCTTC.